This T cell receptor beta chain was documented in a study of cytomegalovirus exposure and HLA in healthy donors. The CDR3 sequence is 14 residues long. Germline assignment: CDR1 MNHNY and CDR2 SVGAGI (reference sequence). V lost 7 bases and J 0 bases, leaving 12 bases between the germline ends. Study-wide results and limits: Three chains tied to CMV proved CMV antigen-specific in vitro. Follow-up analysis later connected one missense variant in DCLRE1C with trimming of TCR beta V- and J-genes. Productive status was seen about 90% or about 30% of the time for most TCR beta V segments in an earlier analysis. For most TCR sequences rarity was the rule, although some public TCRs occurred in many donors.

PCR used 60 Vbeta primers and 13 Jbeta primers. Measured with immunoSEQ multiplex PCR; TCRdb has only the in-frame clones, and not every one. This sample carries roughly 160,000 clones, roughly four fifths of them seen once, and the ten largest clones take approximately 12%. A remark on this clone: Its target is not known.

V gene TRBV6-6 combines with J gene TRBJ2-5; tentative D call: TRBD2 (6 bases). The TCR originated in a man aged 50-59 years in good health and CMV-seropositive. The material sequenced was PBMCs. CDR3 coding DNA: TGTGCCAGCATGACTAGGGCGGACCAAGAGACCCAGTACTTC. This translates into CASMTRADQETQYF.